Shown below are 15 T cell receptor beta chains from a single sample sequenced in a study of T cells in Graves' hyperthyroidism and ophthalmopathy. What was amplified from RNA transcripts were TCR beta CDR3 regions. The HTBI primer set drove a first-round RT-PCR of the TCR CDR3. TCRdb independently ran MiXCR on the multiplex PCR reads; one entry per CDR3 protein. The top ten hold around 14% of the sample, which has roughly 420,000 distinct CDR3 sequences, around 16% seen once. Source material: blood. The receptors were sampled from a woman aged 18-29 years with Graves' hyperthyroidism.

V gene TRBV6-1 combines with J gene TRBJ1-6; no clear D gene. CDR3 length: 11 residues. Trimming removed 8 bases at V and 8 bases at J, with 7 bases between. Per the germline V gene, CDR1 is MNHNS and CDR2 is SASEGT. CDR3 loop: CASGRDSPLHF. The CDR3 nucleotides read TGTGCCAGCGGAAGGGATTCACCCCTCCACTTT.

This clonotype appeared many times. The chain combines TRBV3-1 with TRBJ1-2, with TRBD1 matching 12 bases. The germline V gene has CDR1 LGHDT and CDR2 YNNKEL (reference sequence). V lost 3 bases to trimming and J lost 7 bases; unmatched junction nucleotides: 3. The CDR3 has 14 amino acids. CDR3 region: CASSQGQGAGGYTF. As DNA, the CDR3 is TGTGCCAGCAGCCAGGGACAGGGGGCTGGTGGCTACACCTTC. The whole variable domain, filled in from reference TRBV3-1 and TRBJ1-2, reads DTAVSQTPKYLVTQMGNDKSIKCEQNLGHDTMYWYKQDSKKFLKIMFSYNNKELIINETVPNRFSPKSPDKAHLNLHINSLELGDSAVYFCASSQGQGAGGYTFGSGTRLTVV.

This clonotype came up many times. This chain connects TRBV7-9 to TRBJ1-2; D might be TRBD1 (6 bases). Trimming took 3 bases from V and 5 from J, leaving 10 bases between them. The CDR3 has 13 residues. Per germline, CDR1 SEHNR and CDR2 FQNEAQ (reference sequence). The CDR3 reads CASSFPGAYGYTF. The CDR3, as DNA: TGTGCCAGCAGCTTCCCGGGGGCTTATGGCTACACCTTC.

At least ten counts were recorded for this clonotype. The CDR3 is CASRRETNEKLFF. The CDR3 bases are TGTGCCAGCAGGAGGGAAACTAATGAAAAACTGTTTTTT. This chain joins TRBV11-2 and TRBJ1-4, with unresolved D. In germline, CDR1 is SGHAT, CDR2 FQNNGV. V lost 6 bases and J lost 1, with 6 bases in between. The CDR3 loop spans 13 amino acids.

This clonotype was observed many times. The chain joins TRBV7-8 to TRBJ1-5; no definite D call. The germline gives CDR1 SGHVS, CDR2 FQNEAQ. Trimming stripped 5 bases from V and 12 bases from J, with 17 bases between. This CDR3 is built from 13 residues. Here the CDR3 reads CASSPRPWEDQHF. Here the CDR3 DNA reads TGTGCCAGCAGCCCTCGCCCGTGGGAGGACCAGCATTTT.

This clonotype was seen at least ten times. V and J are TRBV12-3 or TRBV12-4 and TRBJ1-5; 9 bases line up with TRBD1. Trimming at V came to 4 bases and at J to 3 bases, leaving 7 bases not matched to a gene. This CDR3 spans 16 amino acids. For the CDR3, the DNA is TGTGCCAGCAGTTCCGGGGACAGGGACTACAATCAGCCCCAGCATTTT. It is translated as CASSSGDRDYNQPQHF.

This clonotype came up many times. The CDR3 DNA is TGTGCCAGCAGTTACGGCAACATTCAGTACTTC. Protein: CASSYGNIQYF. This chain connects TRBV6-2 or TRBV6-3 to TRBJ2-4; no reliable D call. The CDR3 totals 11 residues. The germline gives CDR1 MNHEY, CDR2 SVGEGT. The V end was cut by 2 bases, the J end by 7 bases, with 3 bases between.

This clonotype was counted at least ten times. The CDR3 loop is CASSNDLAVSTDTQYF. The CDR3 coding sequence is TGTGCCAGCAGCAATGACTTGGCGGTCAGCACAGATACGCAGTATTTT. The chain recombines TRBV7-2 with TRBJ2-3; D unclear. Germline V lookup: CDR1 SGHTA, CDR2 FQGNSA. Trimming cost V 5 bases and J 0 bases, with 15 bases left between them. CDR3 size: 16 residues.

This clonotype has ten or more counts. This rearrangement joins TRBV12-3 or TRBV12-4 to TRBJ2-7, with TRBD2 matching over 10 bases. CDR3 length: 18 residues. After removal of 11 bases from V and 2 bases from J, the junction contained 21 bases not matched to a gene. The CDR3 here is CAEPVGGGLAKTPYEQYF. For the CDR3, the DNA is TGTGCCGAGCCAGTAGGTGGGGGACTAGCGAAGACACCCTACGAGCAGTACTTC.

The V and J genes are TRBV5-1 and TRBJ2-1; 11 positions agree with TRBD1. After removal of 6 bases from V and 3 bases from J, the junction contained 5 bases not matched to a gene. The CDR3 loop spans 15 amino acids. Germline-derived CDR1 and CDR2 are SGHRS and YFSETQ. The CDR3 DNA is TGCGCCAGCATCGAGGGGACAGGGGGCTACAATGAGCAGTTCTTC. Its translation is CASIEGTGGYNEQFF.

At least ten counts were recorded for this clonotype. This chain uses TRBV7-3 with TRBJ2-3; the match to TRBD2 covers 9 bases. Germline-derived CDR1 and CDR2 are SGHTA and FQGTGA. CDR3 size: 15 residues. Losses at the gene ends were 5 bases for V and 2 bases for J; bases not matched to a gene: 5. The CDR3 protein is CASSRRGGDTDTQYF. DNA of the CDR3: TGTGCCAGCAGCCGGCGGGGGGGCGACACAGATACGCAGTATTTT. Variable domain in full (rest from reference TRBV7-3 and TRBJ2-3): GAGVSQTPSNKVTEKGKYVELRCDPISGHTALYWYRQSLGQGPEFLIYFQGTGAADDSGLPNDRFFAVRPEGSVSTLKIQRTERGDSAVYLCASSRRGGDTDTQYFGPGTRLTVL.

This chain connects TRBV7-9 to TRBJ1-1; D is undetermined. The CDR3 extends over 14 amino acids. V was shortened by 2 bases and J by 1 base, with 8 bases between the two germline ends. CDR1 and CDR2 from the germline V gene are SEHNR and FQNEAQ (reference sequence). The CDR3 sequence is CASSLYTANTEAFF. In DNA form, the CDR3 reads TGTGCCAGCAGCTTATATACGGCGAACACTGAAGCTTTCTTT.

In DNA form, the CDR3 reads TGTGCCAGCAGTTACGCGGGACAGGGTAATCAGCCCCAGCATTTT. Translated: CASSYAGQGNQPQHF. The chain is built from TRBV6-5 and TRBJ1-5; 9 bases map to TRBD1. This CDR3 spans 15 amino acids. In germline, CDR1 is MNHEY, CDR2 SVGAGI. V trimming: 2 bases; J trimming: 4 bases; junction bases outside the gene matches: 3.

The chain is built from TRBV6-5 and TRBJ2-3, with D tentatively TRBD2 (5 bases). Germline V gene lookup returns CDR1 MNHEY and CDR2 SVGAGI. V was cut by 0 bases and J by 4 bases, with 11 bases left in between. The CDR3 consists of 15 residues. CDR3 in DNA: TGTGCCAGCAGTTACTCTGTGGGAGCAGCAGATACGCAGTATTTT. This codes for CASSYSVGAADTQYF.

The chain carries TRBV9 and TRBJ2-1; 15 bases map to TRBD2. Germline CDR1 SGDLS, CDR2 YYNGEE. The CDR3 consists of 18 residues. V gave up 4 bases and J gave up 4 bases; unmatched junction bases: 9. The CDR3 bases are TGTGCCAGCAGCCCACCTGGACTAGCGGGAGGGAAGTACAATGAGCAGTTCTTC. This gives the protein CASSPPGLAGGKYNEQFF. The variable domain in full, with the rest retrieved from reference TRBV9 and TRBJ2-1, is DSGVTQTPKHLITATGQRVTLRCSPRSGDLSVYWYQQSLDQGLQFLIQYYNGEERAKGNILERFSAQQFPDLHSELNLSSLELGDSALYFCASSPPGLAGGKYNEQFFGPGTRLTVL.